A single sample gave rise to the 11 T cell receptor beta chains below, sequenced in a study of T cells in severe cutaneous drug reactions. TCR subtype-specific primers in iRepertoire multiplex PCR prepared libraries for bulk and single-cell sequencing. TCRdb re-called the multiplex PCR reads and catalogs CDR3 proteins one per entry, DNA excluded. This sample's table reports about 7,500 distinct CDR3 sequences. Sequenced patients had Stevens-Johnson syndrome or toxic epidermal necrolysis caused by carbamazepine. Sequencing used cells from a skin blister. The receptors were sampled from a human donor with a severe cutaneous adverse drug reaction.

This chain connects TRBV5-1 to TRBJ2-2. Germline V CDR1 and CDR2: SGHRS, YFSETQ. This CDR3 region has 13 residues. The CDR3 protein is CASSSLLGGELFF.

This chain links TRBV20-1 with TRBJ1-1; the D call of TRBD1 rests on TCRdb alone, since no DNA is present to check it. Germline V lookup: CDR1 DFQATT, CDR2 SNEGSKA (reference sequence). This CDR3 is built from 11 residues. Here the CDR3 reads CSASGDTEAFF.

Frequency places this clonotype as medium-sized. This sequence joins TRBV6-2 or TRBV6-3 and TRBJ2-7; the D gene TCRdb calls, TRBD1, cannot be checked with no DNA. Germline V lookup: CDR1 MNHEY, CDR2 SVGEGT. This CDR3 is 13 amino acids long. CDR3 protein: CATTGTDNYEQYF.

The gene calls are TRBV14 and TRBJ1-1; TCRdb's D call, TRBD1, is unchecked because there is no DNA. The CDR3 runs 16 residues. Germline CDR1 is SGHDN and CDR2 is FVKESK. The CDR3 region is CASSPPGPLMNTEAFF. The entire variable domain, with the rest obtained from reference TRBV14 and TRBJ1-1, is as follows: EAGVTQFPSHSVIEKGQTVTLRCDPISGHDNLYWYRRVMGKEIKFLLHFVKESKQDESGMPNNRFLAERTGGTYSTLKVQPAELEDSGVYFCASSPPGPLMNTEAFFGQGTRLTVV.

The chain is built from TRBV4-1 and TRBJ2-7; TCRdb outputs TRBD1, but without DNA this stays unchecked. The CDR3 covers 14 residues. The germline V gene has CDR1 MGHRA and CDR2 YSYEKL. The CDR3 spells CASSSGTGIYEQYF.

The chain recombines TRBV28 with TRBJ2-7; checking the TCRdb D call of TRBD2 is not possible without DNA. CDR3 length equals 14 residues. Germline CDR1 and CDR2: MDHEN and SYDVKM. CDR3 residues: CASNSLEDTLEQYF.

The CDR3 sequence: CASSRLARPGYGYTF. The chain recombines TRBV28 with TRBJ1-2. Germline CDR1 MDHEN, CDR2 SYDVKM. CDR3 length equals 15 residues.

The chain couples TRBV9 to TRBJ2-1; the D gene TCRdb calls, TRBD2, cannot be checked with no DNA. Germline values: CDR1 SGDLS, CDR2 YYNGEE. The CDR3 runs 15 residues. CDR3 in amino acids: CASSVPVDGGNEQFF.

The V and J genes are TRBV7-9 and TRBJ2-7; TCRdb proposes TRBD2, but this gene call is untestable without DNA. The CDR3 is made up of 16 amino acids. CDR1 and CDR2 from the germline V gene are SEHNR and FQNEAQ (reference sequence). CDR3 in amino acids: CASSPGPSGRRHEQYF.

The chain links TRBV2 to TRBJ1-5. The CDR3 contains 15 residues. CDR1 is SNHLY and CDR2 is FYNNEI in the germline V gene. The CDR3 loop is CASSSENSFNQPQHF.

This chain connects TRBV4-2 to TRBJ2-5; TCRdb selects TRBD2, and the lack of DNA leaves this call unchecked. Germline V gene data show CDR1 as LGHNA and CDR2 as YNFKEQ. There are 15 residues in the CDR3. The CDR3 spells CASSDVAGPQETQYF.